The 21 T cell receptor beta chains below come from one sample, sequenced in a study of T cell changes during pregnancy in multiple sclerosis. Assay: immunoSEQ multiplex PCR; the TCRdb copy retains only in-frame clones and omits some. The sample carries about 77,000 clones, 75% to 90% recorded once. Sequencing was performed on peripheral blood, taken before pregnancy. The receptors here all came from a female donor with multiple sclerosis, enrolled in a pregnancy study.

The chain has TRBV7-3 and TRBJ1-1, with unresolved D. Trimming took 6 bases from V and 3 from J, leaving 11 bases between them. This CDR3 region has 13 residues. In germline, CDR1 is SGHTA, CDR2 FQGTGA. CDR3 sequence: CASRRQADTEAFF. As DNA, the CDR3 is TGTGCCAGCAGGAGACAAGCGGACACTGAAGCTTTCTTT.

This chain links TRBV6-5 with TRBJ2-1; TRBD2 agrees at 8 bases. Germline assignment: CDR1 MNHEY and CDR2 SVGAGI. The CDR3 is 14 amino acids. Trimming cost V 7 bases and J 4 bases; bases outside gene matches: 6. The CDR3 loop is CASMAGGYYNEQFF. The CDR3 DNA reads TGTGCCAGCATGGCGGGGGGTTATTACAATGAGCAGTTCTTC.

This clone was recorded once. V is TRBV9 and J is TRBJ1-4, with 9 bases lining up with TRBD1. From germline, CDR1 is SGDLS and CDR2 YYNGEE. V gave up 4 bases and J gave up 7 bases; unmatched junction bases: 8. The CDR3 totals 15 residues. For the CDR3, the DNA is TGTGCCAGCAGCCTTTTTGGGACAGGGTCTGAAAAACTGTTTTTT. Translating it yields CASSLFGTGSEKLFF.

The rearrangement uses TRBV11-1 and TRBJ2-3; TRBD2 might be the D (6 bases). The germline V gene encodes CDR1 SGHAT and CDR2 FQDESV (reference sequence). The CDR3 spans 15 residues. Trimming left V 1 base short and J 2 bases short, with 10 bases between. The CDR3 DNA reads as TGTGCCAGCAGCTTAGTGGGGGGATACACAGATACGCAGTATTTT. Protein sequence: CASSLVGGYTDTQYF.

CDR3: CASSFEGGAYTGELFF. CDR3 DNA sequence: TGTGCCAGCAGCTTCGAGGGCGGGGCCTACACCGGGGAGCTGTTTTTT. V gene TRBV11-2 combines with J gene TRBJ2-2, with D possibly matching TRBD2 (6 bases). Trimming stripped 3 bases from V and 3 bases from J, with 14 bases between. The CDR3 is 16 amino acids. The V gene's germline CDR1 is SGHAT and CDR2 FQNNGV.

The CDR3 DNA sequence: TGTGCCTGGACCGCTCCGGGGGTGTGGGGAAACACCATATATTTT. This sequence encodes CAWTAPGVWGNTIYF. This chain links TRBV30 with TRBJ1-3, with D maybe TRBD1 (5 bases). The germline V gene has CDR1 GTSNPN and CDR2 SVGIG (reference sequence). This CDR3 contains 15 residues. V shed 4 bases and J shed 4 bases, with 17 bases lying between them.

There are a few counts of this clone. V is TRBV7-9 and J is TRBJ1-1; possible D gene TRBD1, 5 bases. CDR3 length: 13 amino acids. Germline CDR1 is SEHNR and CDR2 is FQNEAQ (reference sequence). V dropped 5 bases and J dropped 2 bases, with 9 bases sitting between them. The CDR3 here is CASSPQGNTEAFF. The CDR3 coding sequence is TGTGCCAGCAGCCCTCAGGGAAACACTGAAGCTTTCTTT.

Here the CDR3 DNA reads TGTGCCAGCAGCTCCACGACAGGAAGCTCCTACGAGCAGTACTTC. Encoded protein: CASSSTTGSSYEQYF. The chain carries TRBV11-2 and TRBJ2-7; D is possibly TRBD1 (6 bases). Germline assignment: CDR1 SGHAT and CDR2 FQNNGV. Trimming removed 4 bases at V and 0 bases at J, with 13 bases between. CDR3 length: 15 residues.

The chain links TRBV6-4 to TRBJ2-7, with D uncertain. The germline V and J ends were trimmed by 4 bases and 3 bases, with 13 bases remaining between them. The V gene's germline CDR1 is MRHNA and CDR2 SNTAGT. The length of the CDR3 is 14 residues. CDR3 amino acids: CASSGQATRYEQYF. The CDR3 DNA is TGTGCCAGCAGTGGGCAGGCGACGCGCTACGAGCAGTACTTC.

The genes are TRBV15 and TRBJ1-2; D possibly corresponds to TRBD1 (5 bases). Germline V gene sequence: CDR1 LNHNV, CDR2 YYDKDF (reference sequence). V lost 4 bases to trimming and J lost 0 bases, with 9 bases between them. The CDR3 length is 14 residues. Here the CDR3 reads CATSKTVANYGYTF. DNA for the CDR3: TGTGCCACCAGCAAGACAGTAGCTAACTATGGCTACACCTTC.

The V and J genes are TRBV5-1 and TRBJ2-1; unclear D gene. This CDR3 has 13 residues. The germline gives CDR1 SGHRS, CDR2 YFSETQ. With 4 bases removed from V and 8 bases from J, the gap between germline ends came to 13 bases. CDR3 bases: TGCGCCAGCAGCCGGCCCGGGTGGGATGAGCAGTTCTTC. Translating gives CASSRPGWDEQFF.

The CDR3 nucleotides read TGCGCCAGCAGCCCGCTTGAGGCTGGGGCCAACGTCCTGACTTTC. Translation gives CASSPLEAGANVLTF. The genes are TRBV5-1 and TRBJ2-6; D gene uncertain. CDR1 SGHRS and CDR2 YFSETQ come from the germline V gene. The ends were cut back, 4 bases at V and 2 bases at J, with 10 bases in the middle. This CDR3 is 15 amino acids long.

This clone appeared a single time. The rearrangement joins TRBV5-6 to TRBJ1-2; D is possibly TRBD1 (5 bases). V gave up 7 bases and J gave up 5 bases, with 18 bases separating them. Germline CDR1 and CDR2: SGHDT and YYEEEE. CDR3 length: 14 amino acids. The CDR3 loop is CASGKGKSFYGYTF. In DNA, the CDR3 is TGTGCCAGCGGTAAGGGGAAATCCTTTTATGGCTACACCTTC.

This chain connects TRBV7-6 to TRBJ1-1; a possible D gene is TRBD1 (5 bases). The germline gives CDR1 SGHVS, CDR2 FNYEAQ. This CDR3 spans 16 amino acids. The ends were cut back, 2 bases at V and 0 bases at J, with 13 bases in the middle. The CDR3 region is CASSLHTGKLNTEAFF. In DNA, the CDR3 is TGTGCCAGCAGCTTACATACAGGCAAACTGAACACTGAAGCTTTCTTT.

This chain links TRBV6-1 with TRBJ2-5, with 8 bases fitting TRBD1. Trimming took 2 bases from V and 2 from J; bases not matched to a gene: 7. Per germline, CDR1 MNHNS and CDR2 SASEGT. This CDR3 region has 16 residues. The CDR3 nucleotides are TGTGCCAGCAGTGAATGGCAGGGGGCTCGACAAGAGACCCAGTACTTC. Residues: CASSEWQGARQETQYF.

The chain couples TRBV25-1 to TRBJ1-4; no firm D call. Germline V gene sequence: CDR1 MGHDK, CDR2 SYGVNS. The CDR3 extends over 15 amino acids. The V end was cut by 5 bases, the J end by 10 bases, with 20 bases between. The CDR3 sequence: CASSLIGGVAGKLFF. DNA of the CDR3: TGTGCCAGCAGTCTGATTGGCGGGGTTGCGGGAAAACTGTTTTTT.

CDR3 sequence (DNA): TGTGCCAGCAGCTTGTACAGACCGAACACTGAAGCTTTCTTT. Its protein product is CASSLYRPNTEAFF. This chain links TRBV5-6 with TRBJ1-1; no definite D call. The V and J ends lost 1 base and 1 base respectively, with 8 bases between them. CDR1 is SGHDT and CDR2 is YYEEEE in the germline V gene. The CDR3 contains 14 residues.

This clone appeared a few times. The junction departs from germline at one end; a sequencing error may be responsible. The rearrangement links TRBV7-3 to TRBJ2-2, with TRBD2 identical over 8 bases. Germline V gene data show CDR1 as SGHTA and CDR2 as FQGTGA. The CDR3 sequence is 12 residues long. The CDR3 sequence: CASSPNRGGLFF. For the CDR3, the DNA is TGTGCCAGCAGCCCCAACCGGGGGGGGCTGTTTTTT. The variable domain in full, with the rest retrieved from reference TRBV7-3 and TRBJ2-2, is GAGVSQTPSNKVTEKGKYVELRCDPISGHTALYWYRQSLGQGPEFLIYFQGTGAADDSGLPNDRFFAVRPEGSVSTLKIQRTERGDSAVYLCASSPNRGGLFFGEGSRLTVL.

This rearrangement joins TRBV27 to TRBJ2-7; 8 positions match TRBD1. V lost 7 bases and J lost 3; bases outside the gene matches: 5. The CDR3 loop spans 13 amino acids. CDR1 is MNHEY, CDR2 SMNVEV, per germline (reference sequence). The CDR3 is CASKDGQGYEQYF. CDR3 in DNA: TGTGCCAGCAAAGACGGACAGGGCTACGAGCAGTACTTC.

This chain joins TRBV6-5 and TRBJ1-5; D may be TRBD1 (5 bases). V gave up 0 bases and J gave up 6 bases, with 12 bases separating them. The CDR3 spans 15 residues. In germline, CDR1 is MNHEY, CDR2 SVGAGI. Here the CDR3 DNA reads TGTGCCAGCAGTTACTCCCCAGGGCTGGGTCAGCCCCAGCATTTT. Translating it yields CASSYSPGLGQPQHF.

This sequence joins TRBV4-1 and TRBJ1-1; no clear D. In germline, CDR1 is MGHRA, CDR2 YSYEKL. This CDR3 region has 13 residues. V lost 4 bases to trimming and J lost 3 bases, with 9 bases between them. The CDR3 reads CASSPTGYTEAFF. The CDR3 DNA reads TGCGCCAGCAGCCCCACCGGGTACACTGAAGCTTTCTTT.